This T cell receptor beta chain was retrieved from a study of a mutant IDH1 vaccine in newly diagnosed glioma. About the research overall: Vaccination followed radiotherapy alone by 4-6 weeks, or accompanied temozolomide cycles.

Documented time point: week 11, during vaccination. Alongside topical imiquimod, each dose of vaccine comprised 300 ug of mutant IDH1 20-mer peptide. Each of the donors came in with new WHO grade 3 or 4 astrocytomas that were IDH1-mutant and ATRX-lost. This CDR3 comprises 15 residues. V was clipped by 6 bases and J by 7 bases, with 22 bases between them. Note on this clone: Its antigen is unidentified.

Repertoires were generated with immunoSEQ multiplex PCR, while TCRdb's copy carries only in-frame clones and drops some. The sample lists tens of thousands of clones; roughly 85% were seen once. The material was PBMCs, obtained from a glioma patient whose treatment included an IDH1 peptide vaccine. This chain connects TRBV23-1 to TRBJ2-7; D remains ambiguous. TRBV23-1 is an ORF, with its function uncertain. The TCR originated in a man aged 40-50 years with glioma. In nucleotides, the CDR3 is TGCGCCAGCAGAGGGCCCGACCAAGAGACGGGTGAGCAGTACTTC. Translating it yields CASRGPDQETGEQYF.